These 15 T cell receptor beta chains were all obtained from the same sample, sequenced in a study of shared clonotypes between healthy human individuals. Method: immunoSEQ multiplex PCR; TCRdb's copy keeps in-frame clones and lacks some. The sample includes 400,000 to 600,000 clones, 60% to 80% of them seen just once. Sequencing was carried out using PBMCs. The receptors here all came from a woman between 35 and 50 years old in good health. Some clones in this sample may be carry-over from other donors' samples.

The chain has TRBV10-3 and TRBJ1-5; D might be TRBD1 (6 bases). Trimming left V 0 bases short and J 7 bases short, with 13 bases between. The germline V gene has CDR1 ENHRY and CDR2 SYGVKD. The CDR3 spans 15 residues. The CDR3 loop reads CAISESRDTDQPQHF. CDR3 DNA: TGTGCCATCAGTGAGTCGCGGGACACGGACCAGCCCCAGCATTTT.

The chain is built from TRBV19 and TRBJ2-7; TRBD2 agrees at 9 bases. The trim removed 7 bases at V and 0 bases at J, leaving 7 bases unmatched. This CDR3 is built from 15 residues. Looked up from germline, CDR1 is LNHDA and CDR2 is SQIVND (reference sequence). This CDR3 is CASKPLAGSSYEQYF. CDR3 in DNA: TGTGCCAGTAAACCTCTAGCGGGGAGCTCCTACGAGCAGTACTTC.

The chain is built from TRBV29-1 and TRBJ1-1, with TRBD1 identical over 9 bases. The CDR3 runs 14 residues. V dropped 4 bases and J dropped 5; count of bases not matched to a gene: 8. Germline V lookup: CDR1 SQVTM, CDR2 ANQGSEA. The CDR3 bases are TGCAGCGTTGCCGTACAGGGGGCGCGGACTGAAGCTTTCTTT. The encoded protein is CSVAVQGARTEAFF.

This sequence joins TRBV11-2 and TRBJ2-3; a weak D match, TRBD2 (7 bases). Between the trimmed V and J ends, which lost 5 bases and 2 bases, there was a span of 11 bases. CDR1 is SGHAT and CDR2 is FQNNGV in the germline V gene. The CDR3 extends over 14 amino acids. CDR3 loop: CASSPRGATDTQYF. The CDR3 DNA sequence: TGTGCCAGCAGCCCCCGGGGGGCCACAGATACGCAGTATTTT.

The rearrangement links TRBV30 to TRBJ2-7, with unresolved D. The V gene lost 0 bases and the J gene lost 7 bases, with 16 bases spanning the gap. The CDR3 has 14 amino acids. Germline assignment: CDR1 GTSNPN and CDR2 SVGIG (reference sequence). The CDR3 sequence is CAWSVKISSWEQYF. In DNA form, the CDR3 reads TGTGCCTGGAGTGTAAAGATTTCGTCCTGGGAGCAGTACTTC.

This clone was counted only a few times. The CDR3 protein is CASSLGELAKNIQYF. Here the CDR3 DNA reads TGTGCCAGCAGCTTGGGTGAACTAGCCAAAAACATTCAGTACTTC. The chain combines TRBV5-8 with TRBJ2-4; D unresolved. The germline gives CDR1 SGHTS, CDR2 YDEGEE. V shed 0 bases and J shed 0 bases, with 7 bases lying between them. The length of the CDR3 is 15 residues.

The chain has TRBV6-5 and TRBJ1-2; D remains ambiguous. CDR1 is MNHEY, CDR2 SVGAGI, per germline. The germline V and J ends were trimmed by 8 bases and 4 bases, with 17 bases remaining between them. The CDR3 is made up of 14 amino acids. CDR3 sequence: CASGPTAPPYGYTF. CDR3 bases: TGTGCCAGCGGACCTACAGCACCTCCCTATGGCTACACCTTC.

This chain connects TRBV4-3 to TRBJ2-3; no definite D call. Germline V gene lookup returns CDR1 LGHNA and CDR2 YSLEER. This CDR3 contains 14 residues. Deletions cut 0 bases from V and 2 bases from J, with 6 bases between. Here the CDR3 DNA reads TGCGCCAGCAGCCAAGAAGCCGACACAGATACGCAGTATTTT. Amino acid sequence: CASSQEADTDTQYF.

The genes are TRBV6-4 and TRBJ2-7; the D gene is possibly TRBD2 (6 bases). Germline V CDR1 and CDR2: MRHNA, SNTAGT. The V and J ends lost 6 bases and 7 bases respectively, with 16 bases between them. There are 13 residues in the CDR3. Written as DNA, the CDR3 is TGTGCCAGCAGCGCAGCCCCGGGGAGGGAGCAGTACTTC. Its translation: CASSAAPGREQYF.

The rearrangement links TRBV6-1 to TRBJ2-1, with 10 bases lining up with TRBD2. Germline lookup yields CDR1 MNHNS and CDR2 SASEGT. Losses at the gene ends were 6 bases for V and 4 bases for J; bases not matched to a gene: 6. This CDR3 region has 15 residues. CDR3 DNA: TGTGCCAGCAGCCAGCGGGAGGGACAGTACAATGAGCAGTTCTTC. This gives the protein CASSQREGQYNEQFF.

The chain joins TRBV5-1 to TRBJ2-3; D may be TRBD1 (5 bases). Germline V gene data show CDR1 as SGHRS and CDR2 as YFSETQ. The CDR3 has 13 amino acids. V shed 8 bases and J shed 5 bases, with 15 bases lying between them. The CDR3 spells CASKDSNQDTQYF. In DNA, the CDR3 is TGCGCCAGTAAAGACAGTAACCAAGATACGCAGTATTTT.

The chain couples TRBV5-5 to TRBJ1-1; D not resolved. V lost 4 bases and J lost 2, with 12 bases in between. Germline values: CDR1 SGHKS, CDR2 YYEKEE (reference sequence). This CDR3 spans 14 amino acids. CDR3 protein: CASSLFDGNTEAFF. The DNA for the CDR3 is TGTGCCAGCAGCCTCTTTGACGGAAACACTGAAGCTTTCTTT.

A few counts support this clone. The chain carries TRBV7-2 and TRBJ2-5, with D perhaps given as TRBD1 or TRBD2 (6 bases each). The CDR3 length is 17 residues. Between the trimmed V and J ends, which lost 0 bases and 2 bases, there was a span of 16 bases. Germline-derived CDR1 and CDR2 are SGHTA and FQGNSA. CDR3 sequence: CASSLAPGGATQETQYF. CDR3 bases: TGTGCCAGCAGCTTAGCCCCCGGGGGCGCGACTCAAGAGACCCAGTACTTC.

The chain combines TRBV5-1 with TRBJ2-7; TRBD2 is a possible D gene (6 bases). Trimming pared 0 bases from V and 1 base from J, leaving 8 bases between. The germline V gene encodes CDR1 SGHRS and CDR2 YFSETQ. The CDR3 contains 14 residues. The CDR3 here is CASSLDRESYEQYF. The CDR3 bases are TGCGCCAGCAGCTTGGACCGGGAGTCCTACGAGCAGTACTTC.

The V and J genes are TRBV5-1 and TRBJ2-7; a possible D gene is TRBD1 (6 bases). Germline V CDR1 and CDR2: SGHRS, YFSETQ. The CDR3 covers 13 residues. V shed 0 bases and J shed 3 bases, with 7 bases lying between them. CDR3 loop: CASSLGTVYEQYF. DNA of the CDR3: TGCGCCAGCAGCTTGGGGACAGTCTACGAGCAGTACTTC.